These 10 T cell receptor beta chains originate from one sample sequenced in a study of neurological immune-mediated disorders. TCRdb recomputed calls from the 5' RACE reads with MiXCR, one row per CDR3 protein. The sample carries tens of thousands of distinct CDR3 sequences, under 4.5% recorded once. The sample was PBMCs. Source of these receptors: a woman in her twenties or thirties with multiple sclerosis.

This clonotype occurred many times. V is TRBV29-1 and J is TRBJ2-7; D not certain. V was pared by 5 bases and J by 4 bases, with 9 bases between. This CDR3 comprises 11 residues. CDR1 and CDR2 from the germline V gene are SQVTM and ANQGSEA. For the CDR3, the DNA is TGCAGCGTTCTTATCCTTTACGAGCAGTACTTC. It is translated as CSVLILYEQYF.

This clonotype was detected many times. V and J are TRBV6-1 and TRBJ1-5; D is undetermined. The V gene's germline CDR1 is MNHNS and CDR2 SASEGT. Deletions cut 3 bases from V and 4 bases from J, with 7 bases between. The CDR3 has 13 amino acids. The CDR3 nucleotides read TGTGCCAGCAGTGATGAGGAGAATCAGCCCCAGCATTTT. Translation: CASSDEENQPQHF.

This clonotype was detected many times. The V gene is TRBV12-3 or TRBV12-4, the J gene TRBJ1-1; the D is unclear. CDR3 length: 15 residues. Trimming took off 1 base at V and 1 base at J, with 10 bases between the two ends. CDR3 amino acids: CASSLGRRQNTEAFF. The CDR3 DNA sequence: TGTGCCAGCAGTTTAGGTCGGCGCCAGAACACTGAAGCTTTCTTT.

This clonotype was observed many times. The V and J genes are TRBV20-1 and TRBJ1-1; 7 positions agree with TRBD1. The CDR3 contains 11 residues. Germline V lookup: CDR1 DFQATT, CDR2 SNEGSKA (reference sequence). The trim removed 5 bases at V and 5 bases at J, leaving 2 bases unmatched. The CDR3 region is CSAQGVTEAFF. As DNA, the CDR3 is TGCAGTGCTCAGGGGGTGACTGAAGCTTTCTTT.

In its sample, this clonotype was seen many times. The rearrangement links TRBV7-2 to TRBJ2-7; no definite D call. Trimming cost V 3 bases and J 2 bases, with 14 bases left between them. Germline CDR1 is SGHTA and CDR2 is FQGNSA. The CDR3 sequence is 15 residues long. CDR3 residues: CASSLRSERTYEQYF. CDR3 coding DNA: TGTGCCAGCAGCTTGCGGTCGGAACGAACCTACGAGCAGTACTTC.

This clonotype was seen many times. The rearrangement joins TRBV5-6 to TRBJ1-2; 7 nucleotides match TRBD1. Germline V gene lookup returns CDR1 SGHDT and CDR2 YYEEEE. The junction had 6 bases not matched to a gene; V was cut back by 4 bases and J by 0 bases. This CDR3 region has 15 residues. CDR3 DNA: TGTGCCAGCAGCCAACAGGGGAGAACTAACTATGGCTACACCTTC. It codes for CASSQQGRTNYGYTF. Looking up the rest from reference TRBV5-6 and TRBJ1-2 gives the full variable domain: DAGVTQSPTHLIKTRGQQVTLRCSPKSGHDTVSWYQQALGQGPQFIFQYYEEEERQRGNFPDRFSGHQFPNYSSELNVNALLLGDSALYLCASSQQGRTNYGYTFGSGTRLTVV.

The sample holds many counts of this clonotype. At one end the junction does not follow the germline gene, possibly because of a read error. CDR3 nucleotides: TGCGCCAGCAGCTTGGCTGGGGTCGGAGGCAATCAGCCCCAGAATTTT. It codes for CASSLAGVGGNQPQNF. The V and J genes are TRBV5-1 and TRBJ1-5, with D unclear. The CDR3 runs 16 residues. Per germline, CDR1 SGHRS and CDR2 YFSETQ. The full variable domain, its missing parts supplied by reference TRBV5-1 and TRBJ1-5, is KAGVTQTPRYLIKTRGQQVTLSCSPISGHRSVSWYQQTPGQGLQFLFEYFSETQRNKGNFPGRFSGRQFSNSRSEMNVSTLELGDSALYLCASSLAGVGGNQPQNFGDGTRLSIL.

This clonotype was observed at least ten times. This chain joins TRBV27 and TRBJ1-1; 12 nucleotides match TRBD1. V was clipped by 7 bases and J by 7 bases; unmatched bases: 4. Germline CDR1 is MNHEY and CDR2 is SMNVEV (reference sequence). This CDR3 is built from 13 residues. In nucleotides, the CDR3 is TGTGCCAGCATAGGGACAGGGGGCCTTGAAGCTTTCTTT. Its protein is CASIGTGGLEAFF.

This clonotype was found a few times. V is TRBV7-6 and J is TRBJ2-2, with 10 bases identical to TRBD1. After removal of 1 base from V and 3 bases from J, the junction contained 2 bases not matched to a gene. Germline-derived CDR1 and CDR2 are SGHVS and FNYEAQ. This CDR3 is built from 16 residues. CDR3 sequence reads: CASSLVGTGDTGELFF. CDR3 DNA: TGTGCCAGCAGCTTAGTGGGGACAGGGGACACCGGGGAGCTGTTTTTT.

Ten or more counts support this clonotype. The chain links TRBV10-3 to TRBJ2-3; 12 positions agree with TRBD2. Germline CDR1 reads ENHRY; CDR2 reads SYGVKD. V gave up 11 bases and J gave up 4 bases; unmatched junction bases: 7. This CDR3 is 14 amino acids long. CDR3 region: CAGSLAGGADTQYF. In nucleotides, the CDR3 is TGTGCCGGGTCACTAGCGGGGGGTGCAGATACGCAGTATTTT.